This T cell receptor (beta chain) was sequenced for a study of T cell changes during pregnancy in multiple sclerosis (dated by TCRdb to 2018 to 2020). Regarding the study in general: In women with multiple sclerosis, the researchers looked at how the T cell repertoire shifted as pregnancy progressed.

The CDR3 holds 12 amino acids from the cysteine to the phenylalanine. Just CDR3 DNA is preserved here, 36 bases in frame from base 1. CDR1 is given as ENHRY and CDR2 as SYGVKD, both from the germline V gene. The V and J ends are trimmed by 6 bases and 6 bases, leaving 12 bases between them. On this clone itself: It has no known antigen specificity. No clone much larger than this one lies a single base away; base qualities are absent.

The library was built by means of the immunoSEQ multiplex PCR assay. Imported from immuneACCESS, the table was reduced by TCRdb to in-frame sequences with V and J called. These copies leave out some clones; in studies compared against another copy, an unresolved V gene accounts for under half, and the cause of the remainder is not known. The sample table lists 30,000 or so clones, about nine tenths of them with a count of one. Of the sample, about 3.7% is held by the ten largest clones. The input for sequencing was CD8+ T cells from peripheral blood mononuclear cells, taken in the second trimester of pregnancy. The chain is assembled from TRBV10-3 and TRBJ2-7; the D segment could be TRBD1, given 5 matching bases. The origin of this receptor is a female donor in good health, enrolled as a control in a pregnancy study. The bases are TGTGCCATCAGAGAAACAGGCTTCGAGCAGTACTTC. Its translation reads: CAIRETGFEQYF.